Listed here is a single T cell receptor beta chain. Study processing details: Using reference gene primer amplification, nucleated cell counts were estimated. Data came from immunoSEQ multiplex PCR; TCRdb stores just in-frame clones and leaves some out. For V, J and clone size, that table is used; D and trimming come from the DNA. The profile shows about 55,000 clones, just over 90% of them singletons. CDR1 is SGHVS, CDR2 FNYEAQ, per germline. V lost 7 bases and J lost 4, with 17 bases in between. CDR3 length: 14 amino acids. This record belongs to a study of blood T cell repertoires in COVID-19. Study as a whole: The United States, Italy and Spain provided the acute and convalescent COVID-19 samples. The analysed material was cDNA or gDNA that came from T cells, B-cell-depleted T cells, or PBMCs.

This sequence joins TRBV7-6 and TRBJ2-7; weak D call: TRBD1 (5 bases). The receptor was isolated from a man between 35 and 55 years old with acute or convalescent COVID-19. Specimen: peripheral blood. The CDR3 is CASTDSPSGYEQYF. Written as DNA, the CDR3 is TGTGCCAGCACTGATTCCCCATCAGGGTACGAGCAGTACTTC. Together with reference TRBV7-6 and TRBJ2-7, the CDR3 gives the full variable domain: GAGVSQSPRYKVTKRGQDVALRCDPISGHVSLYWYRQALGQGPEFLTYFNYEAQQDKSGLPNDRFSAERPEGSISTLTIQRTEQRDSAMYRCASTDSPSGYEQYFGPGTRLTVT.